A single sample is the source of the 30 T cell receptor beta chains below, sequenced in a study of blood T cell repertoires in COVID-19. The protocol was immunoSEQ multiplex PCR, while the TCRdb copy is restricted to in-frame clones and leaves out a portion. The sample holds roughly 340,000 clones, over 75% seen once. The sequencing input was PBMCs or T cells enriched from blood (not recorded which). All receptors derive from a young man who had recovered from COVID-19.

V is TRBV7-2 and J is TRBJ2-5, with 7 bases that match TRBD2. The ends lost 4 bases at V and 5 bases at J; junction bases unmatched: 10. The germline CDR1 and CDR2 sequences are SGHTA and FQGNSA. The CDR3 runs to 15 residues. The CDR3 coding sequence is TGTGCCAGCAGCTCTGACGGGAGGAATTGGGAGACCCAGTACTTC. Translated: CASSSDGRNWETQYF.

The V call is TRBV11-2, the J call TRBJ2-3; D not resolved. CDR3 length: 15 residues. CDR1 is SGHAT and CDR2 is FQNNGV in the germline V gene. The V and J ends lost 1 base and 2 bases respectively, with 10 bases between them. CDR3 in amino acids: CASSLGSPLTDTQYF. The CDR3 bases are TGTGCCAGCAGCTTAGGAAGCCCTCTCACAGATACGCAGTATTTT.

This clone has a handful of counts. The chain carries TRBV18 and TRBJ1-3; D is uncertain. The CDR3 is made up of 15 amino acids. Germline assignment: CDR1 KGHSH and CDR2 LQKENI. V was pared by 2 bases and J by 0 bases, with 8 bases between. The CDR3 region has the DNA TGTGCCAGCTCACCAAGCGTGTACTCTGGAAACACCATATATTTT. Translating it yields CASSPSVYSGNTIYF.

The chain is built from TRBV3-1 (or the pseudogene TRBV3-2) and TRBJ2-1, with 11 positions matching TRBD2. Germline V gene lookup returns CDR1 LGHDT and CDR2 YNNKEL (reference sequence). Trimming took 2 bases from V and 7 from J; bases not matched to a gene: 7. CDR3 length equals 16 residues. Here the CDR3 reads CASSQHSGGAQNEQFF. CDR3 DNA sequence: TGTGCCAGCAGCCAACATAGCGGGGGGGCCCAAAATGAGCAGTTCTTC.

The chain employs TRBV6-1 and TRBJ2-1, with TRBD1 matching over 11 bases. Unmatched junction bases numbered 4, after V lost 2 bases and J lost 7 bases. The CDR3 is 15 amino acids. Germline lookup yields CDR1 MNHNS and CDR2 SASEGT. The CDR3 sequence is CASSELGTGGNEQFF. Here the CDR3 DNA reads TGTGCCAGCAGTGAATTGGGGACAGGGGGGAATGAGCAGTTCTTC.

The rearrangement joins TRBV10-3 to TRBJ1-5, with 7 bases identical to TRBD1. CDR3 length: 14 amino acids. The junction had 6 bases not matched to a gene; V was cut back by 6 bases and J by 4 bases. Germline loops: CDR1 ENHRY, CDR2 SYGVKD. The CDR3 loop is CAISPQTGNQPQHF. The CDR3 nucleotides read TGTGCCATCAGCCCCCAGACAGGGAATCAGCCCCAGCATTTT.

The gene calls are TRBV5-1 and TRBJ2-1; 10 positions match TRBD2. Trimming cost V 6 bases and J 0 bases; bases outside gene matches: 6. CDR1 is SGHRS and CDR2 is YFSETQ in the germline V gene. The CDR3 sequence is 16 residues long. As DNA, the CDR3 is TGCGCCAGCACCTTCTCTAGCGGGAGCTCCTACAATGAGCAGTTCTTC. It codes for CASTFSSGSSYNEQFF.

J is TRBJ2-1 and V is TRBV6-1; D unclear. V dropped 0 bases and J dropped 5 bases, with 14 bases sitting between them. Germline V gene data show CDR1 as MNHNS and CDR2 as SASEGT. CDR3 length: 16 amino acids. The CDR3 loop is CASSEALRPGDNEQFF. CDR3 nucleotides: TGTGCCAGCAGTGAAGCGTTGAGACCAGGCGACAATGAGCAGTTCTTC.

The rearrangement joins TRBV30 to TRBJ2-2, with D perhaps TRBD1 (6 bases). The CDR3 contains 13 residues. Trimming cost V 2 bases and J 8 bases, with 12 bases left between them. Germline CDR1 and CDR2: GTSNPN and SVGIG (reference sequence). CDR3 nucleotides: TGTGCCTGGAGTCCAACAGGGTTAGGGGAGCTGTTTTTT. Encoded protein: CAWSPTGLGELFF.

In DNA form, the CDR3 reads TGTGCCAGCAGCTTAGGTGGCCTAGCTGAGCAGTTCTTC. Translating gives CASSLGGLAEQFF. The gene calls are TRBV7-3 and TRBJ2-1; possibly TRBD2 for D (5 bases). V was pared by 2 bases and J by 9 bases, with 11 bases between. Germline CDR1 SGHTA, CDR2 FQGTGA. The CDR3 runs to 13 residues.

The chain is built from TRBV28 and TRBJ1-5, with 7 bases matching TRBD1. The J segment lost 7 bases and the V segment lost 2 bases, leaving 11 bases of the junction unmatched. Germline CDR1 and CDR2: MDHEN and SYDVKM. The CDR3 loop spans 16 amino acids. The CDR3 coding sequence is TGTGCCAGCAGTTTACCTCGACAGGGAACCGAACAGCCCCAGCATTTT. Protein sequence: CASSLPRQGTEQPQHF.

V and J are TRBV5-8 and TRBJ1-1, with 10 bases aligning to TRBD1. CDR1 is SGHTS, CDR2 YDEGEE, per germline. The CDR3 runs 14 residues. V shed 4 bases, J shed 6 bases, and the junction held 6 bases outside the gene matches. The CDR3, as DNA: TGTGCCAGCAGCGCCCGGGACAGGGGCGCTGAAGCTTTCTTT. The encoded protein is CASSARDRGAEAFF.

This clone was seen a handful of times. The CDR3 DNA sequence: TGTGCCACCAGTGAGGGCGACGTACACTACGAGCAGTACTTC. It translates to CATSEGDVHYEQYF. The rearrangement joins TRBV24-1 to TRBJ2-7; D is unclear. V dropped 4 bases and J dropped 3 bases, with 12 bases sitting between them. The CDR3 consists of 14 residues. Germline lookup yields CDR1 KGHDR and CDR2 SFDVKD.

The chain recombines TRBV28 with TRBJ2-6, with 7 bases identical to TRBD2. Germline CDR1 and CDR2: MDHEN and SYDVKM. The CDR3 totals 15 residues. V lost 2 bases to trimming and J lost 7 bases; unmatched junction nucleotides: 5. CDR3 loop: CASSLVPGGANVLTF. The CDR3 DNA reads TGTGCCAGCAGTTTAGTTCCGGGAGGAGCCAACGTCCTGACTTTC.

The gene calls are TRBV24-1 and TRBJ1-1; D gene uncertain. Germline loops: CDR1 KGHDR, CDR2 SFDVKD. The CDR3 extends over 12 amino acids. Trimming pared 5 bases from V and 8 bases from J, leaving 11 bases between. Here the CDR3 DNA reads TGTGCCACCAGTGGCCCATCGGGAGAAGCTTTCTTT. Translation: CATSGPSGEAFF.

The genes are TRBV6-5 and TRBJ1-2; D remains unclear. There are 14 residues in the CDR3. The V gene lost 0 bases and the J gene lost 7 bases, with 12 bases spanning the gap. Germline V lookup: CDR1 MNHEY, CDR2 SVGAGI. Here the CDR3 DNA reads TGTGCCAGCAGTTACTCTCTGGCCCCCCTTGGCTACACCTTC. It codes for CASSYSLAPLGYTF.

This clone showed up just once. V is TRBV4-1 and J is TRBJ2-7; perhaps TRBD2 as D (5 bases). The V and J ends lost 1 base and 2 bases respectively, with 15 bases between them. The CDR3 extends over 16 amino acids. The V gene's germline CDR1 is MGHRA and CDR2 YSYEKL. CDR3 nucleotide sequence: TGCGCCAGCAGCCAAGTGGCGGGCCCATTAGCCTACGAGCAGTACTTC. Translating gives CASSQVAGPLAYEQYF.

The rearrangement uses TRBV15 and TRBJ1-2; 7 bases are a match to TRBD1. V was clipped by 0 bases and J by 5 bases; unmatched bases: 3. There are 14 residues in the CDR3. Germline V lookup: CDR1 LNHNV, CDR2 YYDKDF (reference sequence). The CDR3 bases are TGTGCCACCAGCAGAGAGGACAGGATTTATGGCTACACCTTC. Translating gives CATSREDRIYGYTF. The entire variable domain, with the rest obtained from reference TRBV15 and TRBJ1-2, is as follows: DAMVIQNPRYQVTQFGKPVTLSCSQTLNHNVMYWYQQKSSQAPKLLFHYYDKDFNNEADTPDNFQSRRPNTSFCFLDIRSPGLGDTAMYLCATSREDRIYGYTFGSGTRLTVV.

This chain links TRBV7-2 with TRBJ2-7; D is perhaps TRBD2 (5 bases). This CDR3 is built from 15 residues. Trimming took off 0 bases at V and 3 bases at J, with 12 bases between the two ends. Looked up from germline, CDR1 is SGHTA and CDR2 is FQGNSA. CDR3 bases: TGTGCCAGCAGCTTAGCTCCTAGCCCAATCTACGAGCAGTACTTC. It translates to CASSLAPSPIYEQYF.

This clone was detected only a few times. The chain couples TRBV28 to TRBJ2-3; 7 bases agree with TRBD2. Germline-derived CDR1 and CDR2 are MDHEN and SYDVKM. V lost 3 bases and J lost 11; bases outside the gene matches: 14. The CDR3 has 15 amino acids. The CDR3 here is CASSFPPLAAKGQYF. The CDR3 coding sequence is TGTGCCAGCAGTTTCCCCCCCCTAGCGGCTAAAGGGCAGTATTTT.

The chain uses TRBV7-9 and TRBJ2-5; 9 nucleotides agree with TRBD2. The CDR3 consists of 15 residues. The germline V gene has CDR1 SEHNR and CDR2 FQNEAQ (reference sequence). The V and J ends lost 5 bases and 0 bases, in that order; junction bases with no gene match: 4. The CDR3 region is CASSRAGGYQETQYF. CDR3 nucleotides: TGTGCCAGCAGCAGGGCGGGAGGGTACCAAGAGACCCAGTACTTC.

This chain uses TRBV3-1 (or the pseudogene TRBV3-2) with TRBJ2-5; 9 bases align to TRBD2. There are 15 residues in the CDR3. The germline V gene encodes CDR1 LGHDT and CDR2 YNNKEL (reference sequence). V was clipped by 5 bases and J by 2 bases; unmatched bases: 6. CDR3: CASSATLAGQETQYF. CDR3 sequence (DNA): TGTGCCAGCAGCGCCACCCTAGCGGGGCAAGAGACCCAGTACTTC.

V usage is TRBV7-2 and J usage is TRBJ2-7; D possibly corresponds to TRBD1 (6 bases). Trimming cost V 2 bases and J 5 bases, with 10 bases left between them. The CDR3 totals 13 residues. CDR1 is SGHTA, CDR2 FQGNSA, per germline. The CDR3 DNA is TGTGCCAGCAGCTTACGGGCAGGGGACGAGCAGTACTTC. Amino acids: CASSLRAGDEQYF.

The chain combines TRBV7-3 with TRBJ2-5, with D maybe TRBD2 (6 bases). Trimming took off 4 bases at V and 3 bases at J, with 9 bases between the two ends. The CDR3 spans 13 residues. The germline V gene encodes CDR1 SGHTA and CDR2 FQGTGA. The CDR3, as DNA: TGTGCCAGCAGCTCTAGCGTTAAAGAGACCCAGTACTTC. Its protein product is CASSSSVKETQYF.

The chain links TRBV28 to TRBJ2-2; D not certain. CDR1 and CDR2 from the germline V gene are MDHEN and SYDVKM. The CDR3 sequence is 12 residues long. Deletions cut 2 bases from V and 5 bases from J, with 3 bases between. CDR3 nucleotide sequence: TGTGCCAGCAGTTTAGTAACCGGGGAGCTGTTTTTT. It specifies CASSLVTGELFF.

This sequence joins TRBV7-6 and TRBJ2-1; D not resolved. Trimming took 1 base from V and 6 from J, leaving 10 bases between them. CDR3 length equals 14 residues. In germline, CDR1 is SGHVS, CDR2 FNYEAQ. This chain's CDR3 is CASSLDSGSNEQFF. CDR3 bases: TGTGCCAGCAGCTTAGATTCAGGTAGCAATGAGCAGTTCTTC.

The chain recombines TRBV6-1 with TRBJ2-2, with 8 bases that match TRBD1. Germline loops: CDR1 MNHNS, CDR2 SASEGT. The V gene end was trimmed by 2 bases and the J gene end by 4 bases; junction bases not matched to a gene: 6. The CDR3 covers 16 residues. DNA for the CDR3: TGTGCCAGCAGTGAACAGGGGGCCGCACGCACCGGGGAGCTGTTTTTT. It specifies CASSEQGAARTGELFF.

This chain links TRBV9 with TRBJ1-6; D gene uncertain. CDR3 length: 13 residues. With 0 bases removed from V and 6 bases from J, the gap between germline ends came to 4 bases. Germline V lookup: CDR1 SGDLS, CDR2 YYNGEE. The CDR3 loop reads CASSVVLNSPLHF. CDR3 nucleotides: TGTGCCAGCAGCGTAGTACTTAATTCACCCCTCCACTTT.

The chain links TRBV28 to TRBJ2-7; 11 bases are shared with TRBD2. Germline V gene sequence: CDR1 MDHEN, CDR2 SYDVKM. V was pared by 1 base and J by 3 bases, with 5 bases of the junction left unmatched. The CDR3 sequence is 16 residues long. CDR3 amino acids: CASSLFGTSGRYEQYF. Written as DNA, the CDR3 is TGTGCCAGCAGTTTATTCGGGACTAGCGGACGCTACGAGCAGTACTTC.

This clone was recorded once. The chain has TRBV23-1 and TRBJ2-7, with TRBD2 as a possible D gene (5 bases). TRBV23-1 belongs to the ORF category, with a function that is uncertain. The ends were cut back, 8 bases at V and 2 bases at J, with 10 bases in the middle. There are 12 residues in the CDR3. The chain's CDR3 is CASRDQTYEQYF. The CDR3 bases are TGCGCCAGCCGGGATCAGACCTACGAGCAGTACTTC.